These 19 T cell receptor beta chains came from one sample sequenced in a study of molecular identifiers for immune sequencing clone quantification. TCRdb passed the PCR reads through MiXCR, listing each CDR3 protein once. The table includes roughly 320,000 distinct CDR3 sequences, 20% to 25% detected once. The sequencing sample was made of naive CD8+ T cells from blood, with Jurkat cell RNA spiked in. Documented subset: FACS-sorted CD8+CD4-CCR7+CD45RA+ naive T cells. These receptors originate from a human donor in good health. Some libraries in this study had Jurkat cell RNA spiked in.

The table lists this clonotype with many counts. The rearrangement joins TRBV7-3 to TRBJ2-1; 8 positions agree with TRBD2. Germline CDR1 reads SGHTA; CDR2 reads FQGTGA. Trimming at V came to 4 bases and at J to 4 bases, leaving 6 bases not matched to a gene. The CDR3 spans 15 residues. The DNA of the CDR3 is TGTGCCAGCAGCTCACTAGCGGAAAAATACAATGAGCAGTTCTTC. Amino acid sequence: CASSSLAEKYNEQFF.

The chain recombines TRBV19 with TRBJ2-3; 8 nucleotides line up with TRBD2. There are 16 residues in the CDR3. Germline V gene lookup returns CDR1 LNHDA and CDR2 SQIVND (reference sequence). With V trimmed by 6 bases and J by 5 bases, 13 bases remained unmatched. In DNA, the CDR3 is TGTGCCAGTAGCCGCTGGGAGCGGGAGATGGGAGATACGCAGTATTTT. This codes for CASSRWEREMGDTQYF. Supplemented by reference TRBV19 and TRBJ2-3, the full variable domain reads DGGITQSPKYLFRKEGQNVTLSCEQNLNHDAMYWYRQDPGQGLRLIYYSQIVNDFQKGDIAEGYSVSREKKESFPLTVTSAQKNPTAFYLCASSRWEREMGDTQYFGPGTRLTVL.

The chain uses TRBV13 and TRBJ1-1; a possible D gene is TRBD1 (5 bases). The CDR3 is 14 residues long. The germline V gene has CDR1 PRHDT and CDR2 FYEKMQ (reference sequence). Trimming shortened V by 2 bases and J by 4 bases, and 11 bases separated the two germline ends. DNA for the CDR3: TGTGCCAGCAGCTTACAGGGATGGGGCACTGAAGCTTTCTTT. Protein sequence: CASSLQGWGTEAFF.

This clonotype was found many times. The chain has TRBV12-3 or TRBV12-4 and TRBJ1-1; tentatively, D is TRBD1 (6 bases). The germline V and J ends were trimmed by 6 bases and 2 bases, with 22 bases remaining between them. The CDR3 is 17 residues long. The CDR3 loop is CASSLQKGVKANTEAFF. The CDR3 bases are TGTGCCAGCAGCCTCCAGAAGGGGGTAAAGGCTAACACTGAAGCTTTCTTT.

This clonotype was seen at least ten times. The chain has TRBV6-1 and TRBJ1-1; D perhaps matches TRBD1 (6 bases). V lost 3 bases to trimming and J lost 7 bases, with 9 bases between them. The CDR3 length is 12 residues. Per germline, CDR1 MNHNS and CDR2 SASEGT. The CDR3 reads CASSDRGYEAFF. DNA of the CDR3: TGTGCCAGCAGTGACAGGGGCTATGAAGCTTTCTTT.

In this sample, this clonotype turned up a few times. This sequence joins TRBV27 and TRBJ2-7; D is possibly TRBD1 or TRBD2 (5 bases each). V was clipped by 3 bases and J by 4 bases, with 16 bases between them. Germline assignment: CDR1 MNHEY and CDR2 SMNVEV (reference sequence). The CDR3 sequence is 15 residues long. The CDR3, as DNA: TGTGCCAGCAGTTTTTCCCGGGACCCTACGTACGAGCAGTACTTC. Amino acid sequence: CASSFSRDPTYEQYF.

A note on this clonotype: A much larger clone is a single base away; this may be a read error. The chain joins TRBV7-9 to TRBJ2-3, with a weak D call TRBD2 (5 bases). This CDR3 contains 15 residues. The germline CDR1 and CDR2 sequences are SEHNR and FQNEAQ (reference sequence). As DNA, the CDR3 is TGTGCCAGCAGCTCAACGGGGTCAACGGCAGATACGCGGTATTTT. Translating gives CASSSTGSTADTRYF.

This clonotype has a count of ten or more. V is TRBV28 and J is TRBJ2-4; no firm D call. CDR1 MDHEN and CDR2 SYDVKM come from the germline V gene. The CDR3 is 14 amino acids. V was trimmed by 3 bases and J by 6 bases, leaving 12 bases between them. The CDR3 protein is CASSFELGGNIQYF. In nucleotides, the CDR3 is TGTGCCAGCAGTTTCGAGTTGGGCGGAAACATTCAGTACTTC.

This clonotype has a count of ten or more. This chain connects TRBV5-1 to TRBJ2-5; D remains unclear. There are 13 residues in the CDR3. V lost 4 bases and J lost 0, with 7 bases in between. CDR1 is SGHRS, CDR2 YFSETQ, per germline. The CDR3 coding sequence is TGCGCCAGCAGCCCACAGTACCAAGAGACCCAGTACTTC. Protein product: CASSPQYQETQYF.

The CDR3 loop reads CASSMASGYEQYF. The DNA for the CDR3 is TGTGCCAGTAGTATGGCTAGCGGGTACGAGCAGTACTTC. The chain carries TRBV19 and TRBJ2-7; TRBD2 matches 8 bases. V was pared by 3 bases and J by 4 bases, with 2 bases of the junction left unmatched. The CDR3 runs to 13 residues. The germline gives CDR1 LNHDA, CDR2 SQIVND (reference sequence).

This clonotype was counted at least ten times. V and J are TRBV15 and TRBJ1-1, with unresolved D. The germline V gene has CDR1 LNHNV and CDR2 YYDKDF (reference sequence). The CDR3 runs 14 residues. V lost 4 bases, J lost 4 bases, and 13 bases lay in between. CDR3 sequence: CATSTRFEGTEAFF. CDR3 DNA: TGTGCCACCAGCACACGTTTCGAGGGCACTGAAGCTTTCTTT.

The sample holds many counts of this clonotype. J is TRBJ2-3 and V is TRBV7-2; no firm D call. The CDR3 covers 17 residues. CDR1 SGHTA and CDR2 FQGNSA come from the germline V gene. Deletions cut 1 base from V and 1 base from J, with 15 bases between. The CDR3 protein is CASSLEYGYTGTDTQYF. The CDR3 nucleotides are TGTGCCAGCAGCTTAGAGTACGGGTATACGGGCACAGATACGCAGTATTTT.

Regarding this clonotype: At one boundary the junction diverges from the germline segment, which might be a read error. CDR3 in DNA: TGCAGTACTAGACTCCCCCACGAGCAGTACTTC. Amino acid sequence: CSTRLPHEQYF. The V gene is TRBV20-1, the J gene TRBJ2-7, with D perhaps matching TRBD2 (5 bases). The CDR3 covers 11 residues. In germline, CDR1 is DFQATT, CDR2 SNEGSKA (reference sequence).

This clonotype came up once. One end of the junction is discordant with germline, which a read error may explain. This rearrangement joins TRBV27 to TRBJ2-7; tentative D call: TRBD1 (6 bases). This CDR3 contains 19 residues. The germline gives CDR1 MNHEY, CDR2 SMNVEV (reference sequence). CDR3 sequence: CASSSLPTSLFDRSYERYF. The CDR3 nucleotides read TGTGCCAGCAGTTCCCTCCCCACCTCCCTCTTCGACAGGAGCTACGAGCGGTACTTC.

This clonotype was picked up many times. The CDR3 bases are TGCGCCAGCAGCGCCGGCCCAACCTATGGCTACACCTTC. Translation gives CASSAGPTYGYTF. This chain connects TRBV4-1 to TRBJ1-2; the D is unclear. Looked up from germline, CDR1 is MGHRA and CDR2 is YSYEKL. Trimming removed 5 bases at V and 4 bases at J, with 11 bases between. The length of the CDR3 is 13 residues.

In the case of this clonotype: A read error may be the cause here, since a much bigger clone is one base away. The chain uses TRBV20-1 and TRBJ1-1; D uncertain. The CDR3 sequence is 13 residues long. Germline assignment: CDR1 DFQATT and CDR2 SNEGSKA (reference sequence). Written as DNA, the CDR3 is TGCAGTGCTAGAGAGATAGCGAACACTGGAGCTTTCTTT. This translates into CSAREIANTGAFF.

Comments on this clonotype: Possible read error: a much larger clone is one base away. The chain links TRBV14 to TRBJ2-2; 13 bases match TRBD2. The CDR3 contains 19 residues. Germline CDR1 reads SGHDN; CDR2 reads FVKESK. CDR3 loop: CAGSQDLTSGRTSTGELFF. CDR3 nucleotides: TGTGCCGGCAGCCAAGATCTGACTAGCGGGAGGACGAGTACCGGGGAGCTGTTTTTT.

V and J are TRBV6-2 or TRBV6-3 and TRBJ1-1; D is ambiguous. The CDR3 extends over 13 amino acids. V lost 5 bases to trimming and J lost 1 base, with 8 bases between them. Germline V lookup: CDR1 MNHEY, CDR2 SVGEGT. The chain's CDR3 is CASSQYWNTEAFF. CDR3 nucleotide sequence: TGTGCCAGCAGTCAGTACTGGAACACTGAAGCTTTCTTT.

The chain joins TRBV19 to TRBJ2-2; D is unclear. Germline V gene sequence: CDR1 LNHDA, CDR2 SQIVND (reference sequence). The CDR3 contains 15 residues. V lost 3 bases and J lost 2, with 10 bases in between. The CDR3 DNA reads as TGTGCCAGTAGTATGCCCAGCCTTAACACCGGGGAGCTGTTTTTT. It is translated as CASSMPSLNTGELFF.